The rows below give T cell receptor beta chains drawn from one sample of a study of cytomegalovirus exposure and HLA in healthy donors. The protocol was immunoSEQ multiplex PCR, while the TCRdb copy is restricted to in-frame clones and leaves out a portion. The table has around 58,000 clones, 55% to 75% seen once; the top ten hold roughly 36%. Sequenced material: PBMCs. The receptor set was obtained from a man between 35 and 55 years old in good health and CMV-seropositive. The CDR3 runs from the conserved cysteine through the conserved F or W. D genes are given only for firm matches. Expanded clones get a size class; other rows say once, few or many, or leave the size out.

once	NA	TRBV27	TRBJ1-1	TGTGCCAGCAGTTTATTAACCCGGGACAAAGGCACTGAAGCTTTCTTT	CASSLLTRDKGTEAFF
once	TRBD2	TRBV7-2	TRBJ2-5	TGTGCCAGCAGCCAGGGGACTAGCGGGATTTCACAAGAGACCCAGTACTTC	CASSQGTSGISQETQYF
NA	NA	TRBV6-5	TRBJ1-5	TGTGCCAGCAGTTACTCCGACAGGAGCAATCAGCCCCAGCATTTT	CASSYSDRSNQPQHF
NA	NA	TRBV4-1	TRBJ1-4	TGCGCCAGCAGCCAAGTTGAGTTACCGGAAAAACTGTTTTTT	CASSQVELPEKLFF
NA	NA	TRBV18	TRBJ2-7	TGTGCCAGCTCACCCCAGGGAATCTCCTACGAGCAGTACTTC	CASSPQGISYEQYF
NA	NA	TRBV12-5	TRBJ2-7	TGTGCTTCGAGGGCAGTCCCCTACGAGCAGTACTTC	CASRAVPYEQYF
NA	NA	TRBV6-1	TRBJ2-6	TGTGCCAGCAGTGCCGCCCCAACAGGCCATCGCTCTGGGGCCAACGTCCTGACTTTC	CASSAAPTGHRSGANVLTF
NA	TRBD1	TRBV7-9	TRBJ1-3	TGTGCCAGCAAGGGGACAGGGGTTGGAAACACCATATATTTT	CASKGTGVGNTIYF
NA	TRBD2	TRBV9	TRBJ2-5	TGTGCCAGCAGCGTAGCCAGCGGGGGGCAACAAGAGACCCAGTACTTC	CASSVASGGQQETQYF
NA	TRBD1	TRBV6-6	TRBJ1-2	TGTGCCAGCAGGGGACAGGGGGACTATGGCTACACCTTC	CASRGQGDYGYTF
NA	TRBD1	TRBV6-5	TRBJ2-5	TGTGCCAGCAGTCCCGACAGGGGGAAAGAGACCCAGTACTTC	CASSPDRGKETQYF
NA	NA	TRBV5-6	TRBJ1-2	TGTGCCAGCAGCGTAGGCCCAGGGGCGACGGACTATGGCTACACCTTC	CASSVGPGATDYGYTF
NA	TRBD1	TRBV6-6	TRBJ2-3	TGTGCCAGCAGGCCAGGGGGTACAGGCACAGATACGCAGTATTTT	CASRPGGTGTDTQYF
NA	NA	TRBV5-4	TRBJ1-5	TGTGCCAGCAACCCTTGGGGGGGTTATAGCAATCAGCCCCAGCATTTT	CASNPWGGYSNQPQHF
NA	NA	TRBV6-5	TRBJ1-1	TGTGCCAGCAGTTACTCAGGGAGGTGGGCTGAAGCTTTCTTT	CASSYSGRWAEAFF
few	TRBD1	TRBV5-1	TRBJ1-5	TGCGCCAGCAGCCCTAGGGACAGGGGGTTAGGGCCCCAGCATTTT	CASSPRDRGLGPQHF